This T cell receptor beta chain was identified during a study of cytomegalovirus exposure and HLA in healthy donors. Trimming at V came to 4 bases and at J to 5 bases, leaving 9 bases not matched to a gene. There are 15 residues in the CDR3. The germline V gene has CDR1 SGHRS and CDR2 YFSETQ. Study results and caveats: Most TCR beta V segments were productive about 90% or about 30% of the time in an earlier analysis. A later analysis appeared to link common viral pathogens to several of the most significant clusters. As confirmed in vitro, a few CMV-associated chains were specific for CMV antigens. What was likely a sequencing artifact was a cluster of highly shared sequence variants.

About this clone: Its target is not known.

The study ran its PCR with 60 Vbeta and 13 Jbeta primers. Only in-frame clones appear in the TCRdb table, and some are missing; sequencing was by immunoSEQ multiplex PCR. The repertoire holds about 130,000 clones, with about 80% as singletons. This chain links TRBV5-1 with TRBJ2-5, with 9 bases matching TRBD2. Sequencing input: PBMCs. The receptor's source is a man aged 25-45 years in good health and CMV-seronegative. This CDR3 is CASSVTGLARETQYF. The CDR3 DNA follows: TGCGCCAGCAGCGTAACCGGACTAGCGAGGGAGACCCAGTACTTC.